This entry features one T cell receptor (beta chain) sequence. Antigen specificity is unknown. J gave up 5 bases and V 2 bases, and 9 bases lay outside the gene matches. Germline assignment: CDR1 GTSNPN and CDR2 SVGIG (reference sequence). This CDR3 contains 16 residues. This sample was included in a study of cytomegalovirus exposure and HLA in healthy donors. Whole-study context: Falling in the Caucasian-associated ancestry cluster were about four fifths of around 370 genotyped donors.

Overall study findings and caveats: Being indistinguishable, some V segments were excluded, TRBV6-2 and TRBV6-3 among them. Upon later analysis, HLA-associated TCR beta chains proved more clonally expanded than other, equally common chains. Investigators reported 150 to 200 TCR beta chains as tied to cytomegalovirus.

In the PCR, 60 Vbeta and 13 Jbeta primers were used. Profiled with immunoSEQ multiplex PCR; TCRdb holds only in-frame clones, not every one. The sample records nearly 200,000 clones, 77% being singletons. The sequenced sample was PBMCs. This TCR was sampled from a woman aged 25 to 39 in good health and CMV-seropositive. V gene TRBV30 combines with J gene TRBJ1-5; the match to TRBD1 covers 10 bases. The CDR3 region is CAWSRQGAFVDQPQHF. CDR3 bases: TGTGCCTGGAGTCGACAGGGGGCATTTGTAGATCAGCCCCAGCATTTT.